Presented here are 7 T cell receptor beta chains from one specimen sequenced in a study of human T cells and chemical hapten exposure. Time point given: patch test 2, 6 weeks after DPC sensitization. The treatment here: therapeutic diphenylcyclopropenone sensitization with weekly scalp DPC. TCRdb fed the RACE reads into MiXCR, producing one record per CDR3 protein. The profile shows under 100,000 distinct CDR3 sequences, 10% of them singletons. The sequences come from whole blood, collected in connection with sensitization to the hapten diphenylcyclopropenone (DPC). The receptors originated from a woman aged 30 to 39 with alopecia areata. Some clones in this sample may be carry-over from other donors' samples.

This clonotype was picked up many times. V usage is TRBV4-1 and J usage is TRBJ1-3; D gene ambiguous. Trimming removed 4 bases at V and 2 bases at J, with 12 bases between. The CDR3 extends over 15 amino acids. Germline loops: CDR1 MGHRA, CDR2 YSYEKL. CDR3 DNA sequence: TGCGCCAGCAGCCCCGGACTTGGAGCTGGAAACACCATATATTTT. It codes for CASSPGLGAGNTIYF.

This clonotype was found many times. The V call is TRBV7-9, the J call TRBJ2-7, with TRBD2 as a possible D gene (6 bases). V dropped 0 bases and J dropped 2 bases, with 8 bases sitting between them. Germline V gene data show CDR1 as SEHNR and CDR2 as FQNEAQ (reference sequence). This CDR3 has 14 residues. CDR3 DNA sequence: TGTGCCAGCAGCTTAGCTAGCGGCCCCTACGAGCAGTACTTC. Translating it yields CASSLASGPYEQYF.

This chain connects TRBV28 to TRBJ2-7; 7 bases align to TRBD1. CDR1 is MDHEN and CDR2 is SYDVKM in the germline V gene. The trim removed 5 bases at V and 1 base at J, leaving 8 bases unmatched. This CDR3 has 15 residues. The CDR3 is CASSNLDRLSYEQYF. Written as DNA, the CDR3 is TGTGCCAGCAGTAACTTGGACAGGTTATCCTACGAGCAGTACTTC.

V gene TRBV10-2 combines with J gene TRBJ1-2; the match to TRBD1 covers 11 bases. The junction had 3 bases not matched to a gene; V was cut back by 2 bases and J by 4 bases. The CDR3 has 15 residues. In germline, CDR1 is WSHSY, CDR2 SAAADI. As DNA, the CDR3 is TGCGCCAGCAGTGAGGGCGGGACAGGGGGCTATGGCTACACCTTC. Residues: CASSEGGTGGYGYTF.

This clonotype was detected many times. DNA of the CDR3: TGCGCCAGCAGCTTCCTAGGCGGGGACGAGACCCAGTACTTC. Translated: CASSFLGGDETQYF. V is TRBV5-1 and J is TRBJ2-5, with a weak D call TRBD2 (6 bases). V was cut by 2 bases and J by 5 bases, with 13 bases left in between. Looked up from germline, CDR1 is SGHRS and CDR2 is YFSETQ. The CDR3 runs 14 residues.

V is TRBV4-1 and J is TRBJ2-2; D call uncertain. The CDR3 consists of 13 residues. With 0 bases removed from V and 8 bases from J, the gap between germline ends came to 7 bases. Germline CDR1 is MGHRA and CDR2 is YSYEKL. The chain's CDR3 is CASSQDSGGELFF. CDR3 nucleotides: TGCGCCAGCAGCCAAGATAGTGGAGGGGAGCTGTTTTTT.

This clonotype was seen ten or more times. J is TRBJ2-7 and V is TRBV20-1, with a tentative D call TRBD1 (5 bases). CDR1 is DFQATT and CDR2 is SNEGSKA in the germline V gene (reference sequence). This CDR3 spans 12 amino acids. Trimming took 1 base from V and 5 from J, leaving 9 bases between them. CDR3 loop: CSARGTFDEQYF. The CDR3 DNA follows: TGCAGTGCTAGAGGGACATTTGACGAGCAGTACTTC.